Presented here are 20 T cell receptor beta chains from one specimen sequenced in a study of cytomegalovirus exposure and HLA in healthy donors. Sequencing was performed with immunoSEQ multiplex PCR; in TCRdb, only in-frame clones are kept and a portion is missing. The sample has about 56,000 clones; around 90% are singletons. The specimen was PBMCs. Every receptor here comes from a man aged 18 to 30 in good health and CMV-seronegative.

This clone has only one observation. The chain employs TRBV7-2 and TRBJ2-2, with TRBD2 identical over 9 bases. The CDR3 runs 18 residues. The V gene end was trimmed by 5 bases and the J gene end by 7 bases; junction bases not matched to a gene: 17. Germline values: CDR1 SGHTA, CDR2 FQGNSA. The CDR3 reads CASSPRGRREGLVGELFF. The CDR3 DNA sequence: TGTGCCAGCAGCCCTCGCGGGCGGCGGGAGGGCCTAGTCGGGGAGCTGTTTTTT.

The chain employs TRBV4-1 and TRBJ2-3; D gene uncertain. This CDR3 has 16 amino acids. The V gene lost 0 bases and the J gene lost 4 bases, with 14 bases spanning the gap. Germline V gene sequence: CDR1 MGHRA, CDR2 YSYEKL. The CDR3 loop is CASSQEPSVSSDTQYF. The CDR3 DNA follows: TGCGCCAGCAGCCAAGAACCGTCGGTCTCATCAGATACGCAGTATTTT.

The chain is built from TRBV13 and TRBJ2-1; D may be TRBD2 (6 bases). This CDR3 region has 14 residues. The germline gives CDR1 PRHDT, CDR2 FYEKMQ (reference sequence). Deletions cut 4 bases from V and 6 bases from J, with 13 bases between. CDR3 sequence reads: CASSSRISGNEQFF. The CDR3 DNA sequence: TGTGCCAGCAGCTCACGGATTAGCGGCAATGAGCAGTTCTTC.

V usage is TRBV28 and J usage is TRBJ2-1, with 9 bases that match TRBD2. V dropped 3 bases and J dropped 5; count of bases not matched to a gene: 11. The CDR3 contains 17 residues. Germline V gives CDR1 MDHEN, CDR2 SYDVKM. The CDR3 DNA sequence: TGTGCCAGCAGTTTGGGAATAGCGGGAGTAGAGAACAATGAGCAGTTCTTC. Encoded protein: CASSLGIAGVENNEQFF.

This clone was seen just once. The chain recombines TRBV4-3 with TRBJ1-2; TRBD1 aligns across 7 bases. With V trimmed by 4 bases and J by 8 bases, 1 base remained unmatched. The CDR3 has 11 amino acids. Germline V CDR1 and CDR2: LGHNA, YSLEER. The CDR3 nucleotides are TGCGCCAGCAGCCCGGGACAGGGCTACACCTTC. Encoded protein: CASSPGQGYTF.

The rearrangement links TRBV2 to TRBJ1-1; D remains ambiguous. Germline lookup yields CDR1 SNHLY and CDR2 FYNNEI. CDR3 length: 13 residues. V was shortened by 6 bases and J by 7 bases, with 15 bases between the two germline ends. CDR3 sequence (DNA): TGTGCCAGCAGCCTATCAGGCGCTATTGAAGCTTTCTTT. It translates to CASSLSGAIEAFF.

This chain links TRBV2 with TRBJ2-1; 10 nucleotides align to TRBD2. The CDR3 has 15 amino acids. Germline loops: CDR1 SNHLY, CDR2 FYNNEI. The junction had 6 bases not matched to a gene; V was cut back by 4 bases and J by 6 bases. CDR3 region: CASSVASGRANEQFF. CDR3 sequence (DNA): TGTGCCAGCAGTGTAGCAAGCGGGAGGGCCAATGAGCAGTTCTTC.

The chain is built from TRBV11-3 and TRBJ1-1; weak D call: TRBD1 (5 bases). CDR1 and CDR2 (germline): SGHNT, YENEEA. CDR3 size: 16 residues. With 0 bases removed from V and 4 bases from J, the gap between germline ends came to 15 bases. The CDR3 spells CASSLDGRQGSTEAFF. CDR3 in DNA: TGTGCCAGCAGCTTAGACGGTCGCCAGGGAAGCACTGAAGCTTTCTTT.

This chain joins TRBV10-3 and TRBJ2-7; 8 nucleotides line up with TRBD2. V was clipped by 10 bases and J by 3 bases; unmatched bases: 11. The CDR3 contains 14 residues. In germline, CDR1 is ENHRY, CDR2 SYGVKD. CDR3 nucleotides: TGTGCCAGCCGGCCGGGACTAGACCTCTACGAGCAGTACTTC. Translation gives CASRPGLDLYEQYF.

This clone was seen a single time. V gene TRBV28 combines with J gene TRBJ1-3, with D unresolved. The germline V gene has CDR1 MDHEN and CDR2 SYDVKM. The CDR3 totals 14 residues. Trimming cost V 6 bases and J 0 bases, with 9 bases left between them. CDR3 in amino acids: CASSPLYSGNTIYF. The CDR3 nucleotides are TGTGCCAGCAGCCCCTTGTACTCTGGAAACACCATATATTTT.

The chain has TRBV6-1 and TRBJ2-1; the match to TRBD1 covers 7 bases. Germline assignment: CDR1 MNHNS and CDR2 SASEGT. V gave up 8 bases and J gave up 3 bases; unmatched junction bases: 1. CDR3 length: 12 amino acids. CDR3 DNA sequence: TGTGCCAGCCGGACAGGCTACAATGAGCAGTTCTTC. Its protein product is CASRTGYNEQFF.

V usage is TRBV27 and J usage is TRBJ1-2; 10 bases fit TRBD1. Looked up from germline, CDR1 is MNHEY and CDR2 is SMNVEV (reference sequence). The CDR3 runs 16 residues. The V gene end was trimmed by 4 bases and the J gene end by 0 bases; junction bases not matched to a gene: 5. CDR3 residues: CASSSPGTGANYGYTF. As DNA, the CDR3 is TGTGCCAGCAGTTCGCCCGGGACAGGGGCTAACTATGGCTACACCTTC.

This rearrangement joins TRBV28 to TRBJ1-4, with 7 bases lining up with TRBD1. Germline V gene sequence: CDR1 MDHEN, CDR2 SYDVKM. The length of the CDR3 is 14 residues. V shed 5 bases and J 8 bases; nucleotides not matched to a gene: 8. Written as DNA, the CDR3 is TGTGCCAGCAGTAGACAGGGACGATTAGAAAAACTGTTTTTT. Protein sequence: CASSRQGRLEKLFF.

This chain joins TRBV9 and TRBJ2-6; perhaps TRBD2 as D (6 bases). Per germline, CDR1 SGDLS and CDR2 YYNGEE. The V gene lost 2 bases and the J gene lost 0 bases, with 15 bases spanning the gap. The CDR3 has 18 amino acids. DNA of the CDR3: TGTGCCAGCAGCGTCGACCCTCCGGGAGTCTCTGGGGCCAACGTCCTGACTTTC. Its protein is CASSVDPPGVSGANVLTF.

This rearrangement joins TRBV5-5 to TRBJ1-5; 10 bases are shared with TRBD1. The CDR3 covers 15 residues. The V segment lost 4 bases and the J segment 5 bases; nucleotides outside the gene matches: 6. Per germline, CDR1 SGHKS and CDR2 YYEKEE (reference sequence). CDR3 sequence (DNA): TGTGCCAGCAGCCCGGGACAGGGGCGCGATCAGCCCCAGCATTTT. Residues: CASSPGQGRDQPQHF.

This chain uses TRBV6-5 with TRBJ2-5; D remains ambiguous. Germline lookup yields CDR1 MNHEY and CDR2 SVGAGI. The CDR3 runs 14 residues. V lost 2 bases to trimming and J lost 1 base, with 8 bases between them. CDR3 residues: CASSYAAGQETQYF. The CDR3, as DNA: TGTGCCAGCAGTTACGCTGCAGGCCAAGAGACCCAGTACTTC.

This clone was seen once. This chain uses TRBV6-1 with TRBJ1-1; TRBD1 might be the D (5 bases). V gave up 4 bases and J gave up 8 bases, with 17 bases separating them. CDR1 MNHNS and CDR2 SASEGT come from the germline V gene. The CDR3 runs 14 residues. CDR3 nucleotides: TGTGCCAGCAGTGCTACCTCTCCAGGGTCCGAAGCTTTCTTT. It is translated as CASSATSPGSEAFF.

The chain combines TRBV5-1 with TRBJ2-1; D is ambiguous. The V gene lost 0 bases and the J gene lost 7 bases, with 14 bases spanning the gap. The CDR3 contains 15 residues. Germline V gives CDR1 SGHRS, CDR2 YFSETQ. The CDR3 spells CASSLVHFELNEQFF. The CDR3 DNA reads as TGCGCCAGCAGCTTGGTGCACTTCGAATTGAATGAGCAGTTCTTC. The full variable domain, its missing parts supplied by reference TRBV5-1 and TRBJ2-1, is KAGVTQTPRYLIKTRGQQVTLSCSPISGHRSVSWYQQTPGQGLQFLFEYFSETQRNKGNFPGRFSGRQFSNSRSEMNVSTLELGDSALYLCASSLVHFELNEQFFGPGTRLTVL.

J is TRBJ2-4 and V is TRBV28; 13 bases are shared with TRBD2. The length of the CDR3 is 18 residues. Germline CDR1 and CDR2: MDHEN and SYDVKM. Trimming cost V 5 bases and J 0 bases; bases outside gene matches: 7. CDR3 bases: TGTGCCAGCAGTGCAGGGACTAGCGGGGACATAGCCAAAAACATTCAGTACTTC. Amino acid sequence: CASSAGTSGDIAKNIQYF. The whole variable domain, filled in from reference TRBV28 and TRBJ2-4, reads DVKVTQSSRYLVKRTGEKVFLECVQDMDHENMFWYRQDPGLGLRLIYFSYDVKMKEKGDIPEGYSVSREKKERFSLILESASTNQTSMYLCASSAGTSGDIAKNIQYFGAGTRLSVL.

The chain links TRBV9 to TRBJ2-1, with TRBD2 matching over 9 bases. CDR1 SGDLS and CDR2 YYNGEE come from the germline V gene. This CDR3 is built from 15 residues. The V segment lost 3 bases and the J segment 2 bases; nucleotides outside the gene matches: 3. The CDR3 DNA reads TGTGCCAGCAGCGCGACTAGCGGCACCTACAATGAGCAGTTCTTC. Amino acid sequence: CASSATSGTYNEQFF.